This entry lists 19 T cell receptor beta chains sequenced from one sample in a study of control samples from healthy donors and cancer patients (dated by TCRdb to 2018 to 2020). Preparation of the library involved the immunoSEQ multiplex PCR assay. TCRdb took over this immuneACCESS table, retaining in-frame rearrangements with V and J assigned. Such tables are incomplete; in checked studies, under half of the missing clones stem from an unresolved V gene, and the remainder is unexplained. The sample contains 120,000 or so clones, over 75% of them found a single time. The ten largest clones take up less than 9.5% of the sample. The sample consisted of blood. The receptors shown here come from a man in his forties in good health.

This clone has a single count. J is TRBJ2-2 and V is TRBV7-9; 8 bases align to TRBD1. Germline CDR1 is SEHNR and CDR2 is FQNEAQ (reference sequence). Trimming cost V 8 bases and J 6 bases; bases outside gene matches: 11. There are 15 residues in the CDR3. CDR3 nucleotide sequence: TGTGCCAGCTCCTATTCGGACAGGGTGGCCGGGGAGCTGTTTTTT. Its translation is CASSYSDRVAGELFF.

This sequence joins TRBV27 and TRBJ2-7; TRBD1 aligns across 10 bases. Per the germline V gene, CDR1 is MNHEY and CDR2 is SMNVEV (reference sequence). Trimming cost V 3 bases and J 5 bases; bases outside gene matches: 7. This CDR3 has 15 residues. CDR3 sequence (DNA): TGTGCCAGCAGTTTCCGCCGACAGGGGGCAAACGAGCAGTACTTC. Translation: CASSFRRQGANEQYF.

The V and J genes are TRBV14 and TRBJ2-1; D tentatively reads TRBD1 or TRBD2 (5 bases each). Germline values: CDR1 SGHDN, CDR2 FVKESK. The CDR3 is made up of 15 amino acids. V lost 0 bases, J lost 3 bases, and 9 bases lay in between. DNA for the CDR3: TGTGCCAGCAGCCAAGACCCGGGACGCTACAATGAGCAGTTCTTC. This sequence encodes CASSQDPGRYNEQFF.

The chain employs TRBV6-6 and TRBJ1-5; D may be TRBD1 (6 bases). V lost 6 bases, J lost 3 bases, and 12 bases lay in between. Per germline, CDR1 MNHNY and CDR2 SVGAGI (reference sequence). The CDR3 sequence is 14 residues long. The chain's CDR3 is CASRGNRVNQPQHF. The DNA of the CDR3 is TGTGCCAGCAGAGGAAACAGGGTCAATCAGCCCCAGCATTTT.

The rearrangement uses TRBV7-8 and TRBJ1-3, with a weak D call TRBD1 (6 bases). Trimming stripped 2 bases from V and 3 bases from J, with 14 bases between. The CDR3 totals 16 residues. Germline CDR1 is SGHVS and CDR2 is FQNEAQ. The CDR3 protein is CASSLWVPGVGNTIYF. The DNA of the CDR3 is TGTGCCAGCAGCTTATGGGTCCCAGGGGTTGGAAACACCATATATTTT.

The chain joins TRBV7-2 to TRBJ2-7; TRBD2 agrees at 14 bases. The ends lost 3 bases at V and 2 bases at J; junction bases unmatched: 0. Per germline, CDR1 SGHTA and CDR2 FQGNSA. This CDR3 has 15 residues. The CDR3 sequence is CASSLGLAGAYEQYF. The CDR3 DNA follows: TGTGCCAGCAGCTTGGGACTAGCGGGGGCCTACGAGCAGTACTTC. Variable domain in full (rest from reference TRBV7-2 and TRBJ2-7): GAGVSQSPSNKVTEKGKDVELRCDPISGHTALYWYRQSLGQGLEFLIYFQGNSAPDKSGLPSDRFSAERTGGSVSTLTIQRTQQEDSAVYLCASSLGLAGAYEQYFGPGTRLTVT.

The chain couples TRBV19 to TRBJ2-7; possible D gene TRBD1, 5 bases. V lost 4 bases to trimming and J lost 2 bases, with 9 bases between them. There are 13 residues in the CDR3. Germline-derived CDR1 and CDR2 are LNHDA and SQIVND (reference sequence). This CDR3 reads CASSKGDTYEQYF. CDR3 nucleotides: TGTGCCAGTAGTAAAGGGGATACCTACGAGCAGTACTTC.

Only a few counts were recorded for this clone. The V gene is TRBV10-3, the J gene TRBJ1-1; D is ambiguous. The germline V gene has CDR1 ENHRY and CDR2 SYGVKD. Trimming left V 3 bases short and J 2 bases short, with 7 bases between. The CDR3 contains 13 residues. The CDR3 loop reads CAISDRVNTEAFF. The CDR3 coding sequence is TGTGCCATCAGTGATCGGGTTAACACTGAAGCTTTCTTT.

The rearrangement joins TRBV6-5 to TRBJ1-3, with 7 bases fitting TRBD1. Germline CDR1 reads MNHEY; CDR2 reads SVGAGI. J lost 0 bases, V lost 5 bases, and 1 base had no gene match. This CDR3 comprises 14 residues. CDR3 bases: TGTGCCAGCAGTCGGGACAGCTCTGGAAACACCATATATTTT. It encodes CASSRDSSGNTIYF.

This sequence joins TRBV4-1 and TRBJ2-3; 10 bases are shared with TRBD2. Germline assignment: CDR1 MGHRA and CDR2 YSYEKL. The CDR3 has 15 amino acids. Germline trimming cut 7 bases from V and 1 base from J; bases unmatched to any gene: 5. The CDR3 protein is CASKPGLAGTDTQYF. CDR3 in DNA: TGCGCCAGCAAACCCGGACTAGCGGGCACAGATACGCAGTATTTT.

This chain uses TRBV6-4 with TRBJ2-3; D gene unclear. V shed 2 bases and J shed 0 bases, with 12 bases lying between them. The CDR3 loop spans 16 amino acids. Per germline, CDR1 MRHNA and CDR2 SNTAGT. Here the CDR3 DNA reads TGTGCCAGCAGTGACGAGATGACAACTAGCACAGATACGCAGTATTTT. Translating it yields CASSDEMTTSTDTQYF.

J is TRBJ2-1 and V is TRBV9, with 9 bases aligning to TRBD2. Germline V lookup: CDR1 SGDLS, CDR2 YYNGEE. The CDR3 loop spans 18 amino acids. The trim removed 1 base at V and 10 bases at J, leaving 18 bases unmatched. CDR3 protein: CASSVRPLTSGGLGEQFF. For the CDR3, the DNA is TGTGCCAGCAGCGTAAGGCCCTTGACTAGCGGAGGTCTGGGGGAGCAGTTCTTC.

The chain joins TRBV29-1 to TRBJ1-1; TRBD1 agrees at 8 bases. There are 12 residues in the CDR3. The junction had 7 bases not matched to a gene; V was cut back by 7 bases and J by 6 bases. Germline CDR1 SQVTM, CDR2 ANQGSEA. CDR3 in amino acids: CSATGGPAEAFF. The CDR3 DNA reads TGCAGCGCTACAGGGGGACCGGCTGAAGCTTTCTTT.

This chain links TRBV29-1 with TRBJ2-5; 10 nucleotides line up with TRBD1. The CDR3 is 15 residues long. V dropped 4 bases and J dropped 9; count of bases not matched to a gene: 14. Germline CDR1 is SQVTM and CDR2 is ANQGSEA. CDR3 in DNA: TGCAGCGTTGGGGGCGACCTCGGGACAGGGGATCCCCAGTACTTC. This codes for CSVGGDLGTGDPQYF.

The chain carries TRBV5-1 and TRBJ1-2; 7 bases match TRBD1. The V segment lost 4 bases and the J segment 1 base; nucleotides outside the gene matches: 7. CDR1 SGHRS and CDR2 YFSETQ come from the germline V gene. The CDR3 has 15 amino acids. DNA of the CDR3: TGCGCCAGCAGCCGGGAGGGGGCCCTTAACTATGGCTACACCTTC. Translating gives CASSREGALNYGYTF.

This chain's CDR3 is CASSVETGATGELFF. For the CDR3, the DNA is TGTGCCAGCAGCGTAGAAACGGGGGCCACCGGGGAGCTGTTTTTT. This chain joins TRBV9 and TRBJ2-2; D may match TRBD1 or TRBD2 (6 bases each). The ends were cut back, 0 bases at V and 4 bases at J, with 10 bases in the middle. Looked up from germline, CDR1 is SGDLS and CDR2 is YYNGEE. The length of the CDR3 is 15 residues. The full variable domain, completed using reference TRBV9 and TRBJ2-2, is DSGVTQTPKHLITATGQRVTLRCSPRSGDLSVYWYQQSLDQGLQFLIQYYNGEERAKGNILERFSAQQFPDLHSELNLSSLELGDSALYFCASSVETGATGELFFGEGSRLTVL.

The rearrangement uses TRBV20-1 and TRBJ1-2; no definite D call. Germline CDR1 DFQATT, CDR2 SNEGSKA (reference sequence). Trimming stripped 4 bases from V and 7 bases from J, with 13 bases between. This CDR3 contains 12 residues. The CDR3 nucleotides are TGCAGTGCTACTGACCGTTCTGGTGGCTACACCTTC. It is translated as CSATDRSGGYTF.

The genes are TRBV5-6 and TRBJ1-5; D gene uncertain. V was trimmed by 0 bases and J by 5 bases, leaving 9 bases between them. CDR1 SGHDT and CDR2 YYEEEE come from the germline V gene. The CDR3 runs to 14 residues. CDR3 nucleotide sequence: TGTGCCAGCAGCTTGGCCACCGGGTATCAGCCCCAGCATTTT. It translates to CASSLATGYQPQHF.

Here the CDR3 reads CASSVTGTYEQYF. The CDR3 DNA is TGTGCCAGCAGCGTTACAGGGACCTACGAGCAGTACTTC. The chain employs TRBV7-8 and TRBJ2-7; weak D call: TRBD1 (6 bases). V was cut by 5 bases and J by 2 bases, with 10 bases left in between. Germline V lookup: CDR1 SGHVS, CDR2 FQNEAQ. The CDR3 runs to 13 residues.